The 26 T cell receptor beta chains reported below all come from one sample, sequenced in a study of T cell repertoires in cytomegalovirus infection. TCRdb re-derived calls from the reads in MiXCR, one entry per CDR3 protein. The sample has a few hundred thousand distinct CDR3 sequences; 17% are singletons. The material sequenced was PBMCs. The origin of the receptors is a human donor in good health (CMV status not recorded). Some clones in this sample may be carry-over from other donors' samples.

This clonotype came up many times. The rearrangement links TRBV4-1 to TRBJ2-5; D remains unclear. V lost 0 bases, J lost 0 bases, and 14 bases lay in between. This CDR3 has 17 residues. The V gene's germline CDR1 is MGHRA and CDR2 YSYEKL. The CDR3: CASSQDATTGHQETQYF. Written as DNA, the CDR3 is TGCGCCAGCAGCCAAGATGCGACCACTGGGCACCAAGAGACCCAGTACTTC.

This clonotype was seen a single time. The CDR3 end shows no conserved phenylalanine or tryptophan, and so a read error is likely. The chain has TRBV6-1 and TRBJ1-2; D not resolved. CDR1 is MNHNS and CDR2 is SASEGT in the germline V gene. Trimming cost V 6 bases and J 2 bases, with 16 bases left between them. The CDR3 contains 15 residues. The CDR3 region is CASSQSPDPNYGYTI. As DNA, the CDR3 is TGTGCCAGCAGCCAATCGCCCGATCCGAACTATGGCTACACCATC.

This chain uses TRBV7-8 with TRBJ1-5, with a tentative D call TRBD1 (6 bases). CDR1 is SGHVS, CDR2 FQNEAQ, per germline. V lost 2 bases and J lost 4, with 12 bases in between. The CDR3 has 15 residues. This CDR3 reads CASSLRAGANQPQHF. The CDR3 nucleotides are TGTGCCAGCAGCTTAAGGGCGGGGGCAAATCAGCCCCAGCATTTT.

CDR3 bases: TGTGCCAGCAGCTTAGATAACGGGCGAACTAGCGGGGGCTACAATGAGCAGTTCTTC. Its translation: CASSLDNGRTSGGYNEQFF. The J gene is TRBJ2-1, the V gene TRBV11-3; 11 bases are a match to TRBD2. The trim removed 0 bases at V and 3 bases at J, leaving 10 bases unmatched. CDR1 is SGHNT, CDR2 YENEEA, per germline. The CDR3 runs 19 residues. The full variable domain, completed using reference TRBV11-3 and TRBJ2-1, is EAGVVQSPRYKIIEKKQPVAFWCNPISGHNTLYWYLQNLGQGPELLIRYENEEAVDDSQLPKDRFSAERLKGVDSTLKIQPAELGDSAVYLCASSLDNGRTSGGYNEQFFGPGTRLTVL.

The chain is built from TRBV20-1 and TRBJ1-6; possible D gene TRBD1, 5 bases. The CDR3 loop spans 13 amino acids. Germline CDR1 is DFQATT and CDR2 is SNEGSKA (reference sequence). Trimming pared 1 base from V and 9 bases from J, leaving 10 bases between. For the CDR3, the DNA is TGCAGTGCTAGAGGGGGCACGGGTTCACCCCTCCACTTT. This sequence encodes CSARGGTGSPLHF.

This clonotype has a count of ten or more. This CDR3 is CASSLVKDSPLHF. The CDR3 DNA follows: TGTGCCAGCAGCTTAGTCAAGGATTCACCCCTCCACTTT. V is TRBV7-2 and J is TRBJ1-6; D remains unclear. Germline CDR1 SGHTA, CDR2 FQGNSA. The CDR3 consists of 13 residues. V lost 1 base to trimming and J lost 8 bases, with 6 bases between them.

The genes are TRBV28 and TRBJ1-1; TRBD1 might be the D (6 bases). V was trimmed by 7 bases and J by 11 bases, leaving 20 bases between them. Per germline, CDR1 MDHEN and CDR2 SYDVKM. This CDR3 has 13 amino acids. The CDR3 protein is CASIRGGDFSAFF. CDR3 DNA sequence: TGTGCCAGCATCAGGGGTGGGGATTTTTCGGCTTTCTTT.

This clonotype appeared many times. CDR3 sequence reads: CASSLRDTQYF. CDR3 bases: TGTGCCAGCAGCCTCAGAGATACGCAGTATTTT. The chain has TRBV12-3 or TRBV12-4 and TRBJ2-3, with D uncertain. The CDR3 sequence is 11 residues long. V lost 6 bases, J lost 5 bases, and 6 bases lay in between.

Remarks on this clonotype: Being one base from a much bigger clone, this may be a read error. This chain joins TRBV20-1 and TRBJ1-5, with D perhaps matching TRBD1 (5 bases). Trimming cost V 7 bases and J 5 bases, with 18 bases left between them. Germline lookup yields CDR1 DFQATT and CDR2 SNEGSKA (reference sequence). CDR3 length equals 14 residues. CDR3 coding DNA: TGCAGTGGGCAATCTCCTGGGGGTTATCAGCCCCAGCATTTT. Its protein is CSGQSPGGYQPQHF.

In its sample, this clonotype was seen a few times. The chain employs TRBV18 and TRBJ2-6, with 7 bases fitting TRBD1. This CDR3 region has 16 residues. The V segment lost 1 base and the J segment 2 bases; nucleotides outside the gene matches: 2. Germline V CDR1 and CDR2: KGHSH, LQKENI. As DNA, the CDR3 is TGTGCCAGCTCACCACTACAGGGGCCTGGGGCCAACGTCCTGACTTTC. This encodes CASSPLQGPGANVLTF. Looking up the rest from reference TRBV18 and TRBJ2-6 gives the full variable domain: NAGVMQNPRHLVRRRGQEARLRCSPMKGHSHVYWYRQLPEEGLKFMVYLQKENIIDESGMPKERFSAEFPKEGPSILRIQQVVRGDSAAYFCASSPLQGPGANVLTFGAGSRLTVL.

This clonotype was observed many times. The chain recombines TRBV7-9 with TRBJ1-1; D remains unclear. With 3 bases removed from V and 1 base from J, the gap between germline ends came to 12 bases. Per the germline V gene, CDR1 is SEHNR and CDR2 is FQNEAQ (reference sequence). The CDR3 runs to 15 residues. The CDR3 region is CASSFGSYPNTEAFF. The CDR3 region has the DNA TGTGCCAGCAGCTTTGGGTCTTACCCGAACACTGAAGCTTTCTTT.

This clonotype was counted ten times or more. The V gene is TRBV5-4, the J gene TRBJ1-1; D is ambiguous. V lost 1 base and J 8 bases, leaving 15 bases between the germline ends. The CDR3 totals 14 residues. Germline CDR1 SGHNT, CDR2 YYREEE (reference sequence). CDR3 nucleotides: TGTGCCAGCAGCTTGATAGGGTCCATGAAGGAAGCTTTCTTT. This codes for CASSLIGSMKEAFF.

There are a few counts of this clonotype. This chain links TRBV6-5 with TRBJ2-1; 9 bases match TRBD1. The ends lost 6 bases at V and 5 bases at J; junction bases unmatched: 11. Per germline, CDR1 MNHEY and CDR2 SVGAGI. CDR3 length: 16 amino acids. The CDR3 reads CASSFGTGPPDNEQFF. The CDR3 DNA follows: TGTGCCAGCAGCTTCGGGACAGGGCCGCCGGACAATGAGCAGTTCTTC.

V is TRBV7-2 and J is TRBJ1-5; D is undetermined. This CDR3 is 13 amino acids long. Trimming shortened V by 0 bases and J by 6 bases, and 6 bases separated the two germline ends. Germline assignment: CDR1 SGHTA and CDR2 FQGNSA. In DNA form, the CDR3 reads TGTGCCAGCAGCTTAGCGGTGGGTCAGCCCCAGCATTTT. Protein sequence: CASSLAVGQPQHF.

J is TRBJ2-7 and V is TRBV6-2 or TRBV6-3; D is possibly TRBD1 or TRBD2 (6 bases each). This CDR3 region has 15 residues. V lost 2 bases, J lost 2 bases, and 13 bases lay in between. CDR1 MNHEY and CDR2 SVGEGT come from the germline V gene. DNA for the CDR3: TGTGCCAGCAGTTACCGGGGGCAGGGAGCCTACGAGCAGTACTTC. This sequence encodes CASSYRGQGAYEQYF.

This chain connects TRBV27 to TRBJ2-7; D is unresolved. The V and J ends lost 6 bases and 2 bases respectively, with 17 bases between them. Germline V CDR1 and CDR2: MNHEY, SMNVEV (reference sequence). This CDR3 comprises 15 residues. The CDR3 spells CASRASVAVAYEQYF. The CDR3 DNA sequence: TGTGCCAGCAGGGCGTCGGTAGCAGTAGCCTACGAGCAGTACTTC.

This clonotype appeared many times. The CDR3 sequence is CASSLAGTGYEQYF. The CDR3 DNA follows: TGTGCCAGCAGCTTAGCCGGGACAGGGTACGAGCAGTACTTC. The rearrangement joins TRBV7-2 to TRBJ2-7, with 9 positions matching TRBD1. V shed 0 bases, J shed 4 bases, and the junction held 1 base outside the gene matches. CDR1 SGHTA and CDR2 FQGNSA come from the germline V gene. The CDR3 sequence is 14 residues long.

This clonotype was recorded many times. This chain joins TRBV4-1 and TRBJ2-7; maybe TRBD2 (6 bases). CDR3 size: 16 residues. Trimming removed 1 base from V and 3 bases from J, with 16 bases in between. Germline lookup yields CDR1 MGHRA and CDR2 YSYEKL. CDR3 region: CASSQVGSGKSYEQYF. The CDR3 region has the DNA TGCGCCAGCAGCCAAGTGGGTAGCGGAAAAAGCTACGAGCAGTACTTC.

V is TRBV28 and J is TRBJ1-2; D call uncertain. The germline V gene encodes CDR1 MDHEN and CDR2 SYDVKM. The CDR3 runs 13 residues. The V end lost 6 bases, the J end lost 4 bases, and 12 bases lay between the germline ends. Written as DNA, the CDR3 is TGTGCCAGCAGCTCTGCCCCGCTCTATGGCTACACCTTC. Translation: CASSSAPLYGYTF.

The rearrangement uses TRBV28 and TRBJ2-3; 7 positions match TRBD1. V shed 6 bases, J shed 3 bases, and the junction held 6 bases outside the gene matches. The CDR3 is made up of 14 amino acids. Germline loops: CDR1 MDHEN, CDR2 SYDVKM. As DNA, the CDR3 is TGTGCCAGCAGCAACGGACAGGCGACAGATACGCAGTATTTT. Amino acid sequence: CASSNGQATDTQYF.

This clonotype turned up a few times. The V gene is TRBV13, the J gene TRBJ2-7, with TRBD1 as a possible D gene (6 bases). The V and J ends lost 5 bases and 7 bases respectively, with 12 bases between them. Germline V gene sequence: CDR1 PRHDT, CDR2 FYEKMQ (reference sequence). The CDR3 runs to 12 residues. The CDR3 is CASSRTAGEQYF. CDR3 bases: TGTGCCAGCAGCCGGACAGCTGGTGAGCAGTACTTC.

This clonotype was counted many times. The genes are TRBV28 and TRBJ1-1, with D perhaps matching TRBD1 (6 bases). Trimming pared 4 bases from V and 4 bases from J, leaving 13 bases between. The CDR3 sequence is 14 residues long. Germline V gene data show CDR1 as MDHEN and CDR2 as SYDVKM. CDR3 in DNA: TGTGCCAGCAGTTGGGGGGCTTTTTCCACTGAAGCTTTCTTT. As protein: CASSWGAFSTEAFF.

This clonotype was detected ten times or more. The chain uses TRBV7-2 and TRBJ1-2; D possibly corresponds to TRBD1 (5 bases). V gave up 0 bases and J gave up 8 bases, with 10 bases separating them. Per the germline V gene, CDR1 is SGHTA and CDR2 is FQGNSA. The CDR3 is 13 amino acids. In DNA, the CDR3 is TGTGCCAGCAGCTTAGCCGGGGCAGGGGGCTACACCTTC. This gives the protein CASSLAGAGGYTF.

Many counts were recorded for this clonotype. The chain couples TRBV20-1 to TRBJ1-3; D may be TRBD1 (6 bases). The CDR3 sequence is 14 residues long. Trimming cost V 5 bases and J 5 bases, with 16 bases left between them. CDR1 and CDR2 from the germline V gene are DFQATT and SNEGSKA (reference sequence). The CDR3 nucleotides read TGCAGTGCTGCTACAGGGAGTCTGAGAAACACCATATATTTT. It is translated as CSAATGSLRNTIYF.

The genes are TRBV28 and TRBJ1-2, with a tentative D call TRBD1 (5 bases). V gave up 3 bases and J gave up 4 bases, with 12 bases separating them. Germline V gene sequence: CDR1 MDHEN, CDR2 SYDVKM. The CDR3 has 14 residues. CDR3 region: CASSLSRVVYGYTF. In DNA, the CDR3 is TGTGCCAGCAGTTTGTCCAGGGTGGTCTATGGCTACACCTTC.

This clonotype was observed at least ten times. V is TRBV6-1 and J is TRBJ2-1; TRBD1 matches 8 bases. After removal of 4 bases from V and 8 bases from J, the junction contained 7 bases not matched to a gene. The CDR3 covers 14 residues. Germline CDR1 MNHNS, CDR2 SASEGT. The DNA for the CDR3 is TGTGCCAGCAGTGCCGGGACAGGCAGTCATGAGCAGTTCTTC. The encoded protein is CASSAGTGSHEQFF.